Listed below are T cell receptor beta chains from one sample, sequenced in a study of CD8 T cells in ankylosing spondylitis. MiXCR was run by TCRdb on the 5' RACE reads, yielding one entry per CDR3 protein. The table records under 250,000 distinct CDR3 sequences, just under 7.5% of them present only once. Sequences were obtained from blood, either unsorted or a sorted T cell fraction (not recorded which). Receptors were obtained from a male donor with ankylosing spondylitis. The CDR3 runs from the conserved cysteine through the conserved F or W. D genes are given only for firm matches. Rows may omit the clone size; those that give it use once, few, many or a size class.

DNA: TGCGCCAGCAGCTTGGATAGTCGGGGGAGAGGGGAGACCCAGTACTTC
CDR3: CASSLDSRGRGETQYF
V: TRBV5-1
size: few
D: NA
J: TRBJ2-5
length: 16

DNA: TGCAGCGTTCCAGGTGAAGCTTTCTTT
CDR3: CSVPGEAFF
V: TRBV29-1
size: many
D: NA
J: TRBJ1-1
length: 9

DNA: TGCGCCAGCAGCCAAGGCGGGGCGCGAGTCGGCTACACCTTC
CDR3: CASSQGGARVGYTF
V: TRBV4-1
size: many
D: NA
J: TRBJ1-2
length: 14

DNA: TGTGCCATCAGTGACCCTAGCTCCTACAATGAGCAGTTCTTC
CDR3: CAISDPSSYNEQFF
V: TRBV10-3
size: many
D: NA
J: TRBJ2-1
length: 14

DNA: TGTGCCTGGAGTGAGCCCCCCTTTGAGCAGTTCTTC
CDR3: CAWSEPPFEQFF
V: TRBV30
size: many
D: NA
J: TRBJ2-1
length: 12

DNA: TGTGCCAGCAGCGCGACCTTCACAGATACGCAGTATTTT
CDR3: CASSATFTDTQYF
V: TRBV7-6
size: once
D: NA
J: TRBJ2-3
length: 13

DNA: TGTGCCAGCAGTTACTCGGGACTAGCGTTCGAGCAGTACTTC
CDR3: CASSYSGLAFEQYF
V: TRBV6-5
size: many
D: TRBD2
J: TRBJ2-7
length: 14

DNA: TGTGCCAGCAGTTTATCGGGGGGGCCTGGCTATGGCTACACCTTC
CDR3: CASSLSGGPGYGYTF
V: TRBV27
size: few
D: NA
J: TRBJ1-2
length: 15

DNA: TGTGCCAGCAGCTTAACCTTGGGACTAGCCACCTACGAGCAGTACTTC
CDR3: CASSLTLGLATYEQYF
V: TRBV7-2
size: NA
D: TRBD2
J: TRBJ2-7
length: 16

DNA: TGTGCCAGCAGCGCCCGGACTAGCGGGATTATAAATGAGCAGTTCTTC
CDR3: CASSARTSGIINEQFF
V: TRBV7-9
size: NA
D: TRBD2
J: TRBJ2-1
length: 16

DNA: TGCGCCAGCAGCCAAGATGGGACAGAAAATTCACCCCTCCACTTT
CDR3: CASSQDGTENSPLHF
V: TRBV4-3
size: many
D: TRBD1
J: TRBJ1-6
length: 15

DNA: TGCAGTGCTATAGTACCCGGGAGCTCCTACAATGAGCAGTTCTTC
CDR3: CSAIVPGSSYNEQFF
V: TRBV20-1
size: many
D: NA
J: TRBJ2-1
length: 15

DNA: TGCAGCGTTGAAGATTTAAGGACTAGTGAAGGCAATGAGCAGTTCTTC
CDR3: CSVEDLRTSEGNEQFF
V: TRBV29-1
size: many
D: TRBD2
J: TRBJ2-1
length: 16

DNA: TGTGCCAGCAGCTTAATGGGGTTGGGAGAGACCCAGTACTTC
CDR3: CASSLMGLGETQYF
V: TRBV7-2
size: many
D: NA
J: TRBJ2-5
length: 14

DNA: TGTGCCAGTCGGCCAGCGGGGGTGGTAGATACGCAGTATTTT
CDR3: CASRPAGVVDTQYF
V: TRBV9
size: few
D: TRBD2
J: TRBJ2-3
length: 14

DNA: TGTGCCAGCAGCTTTGCAGGGGGCGTTTACAATGAGCAGTTCTTC
CDR3: CASSFAGGVYNEQFF
V: TRBV7-9
size: many
D: TRBD1
J: TRBJ2-1
length: 15

DNA: TGTGCCAGCAGCGCGGGCGCCTACAATGAGCAGTTCTTC
CDR3: CASSAGAYNEQFF
V: TRBV9
size: few
D: NA
J: TRBJ2-1
length: 13

DNA: TGTGCCATGGGCCCTGGGCTGGCGGGACGTCTCGAAGAGCAGTACTTC
CDR3: CAMGPGLAGRLEEQYF
V: TRBV5-5
size: NA
D: NA
J: TRBJ2-7
length: 16